These 32 T cell receptor beta chains originate from one sample sequenced in a study of blood T cell repertoires in COVID-19. This table comes from immunoSEQ multiplex PCR, and its TCRdb copy is limited to in-frame clones, with some not included. Altogether approximately 90,000 clones are present, 70% to 80% being singletons, with the ten largest covering about a quarter. Sequencing was done on a sample of peripheral blood. The receptors shown here come from a human donor in a cohort sampled during active COVID-19.

The chain recombines TRBV18 with TRBJ2-7, with D perhaps TRBD2 (5 bases). The V gene's germline CDR1 is KGHSH and CDR2 LQKENI. V was clipped by 3 bases and J by 5 bases, with 17 bases between them. This CDR3 comprises 15 residues. CDR3 sequence reads: CASSPNDGSRNEQYF. The CDR3 nucleotides read TGTGCCAGCTCACCTAATGATGGGAGTCGGAACGAGCAGTACTTC.

As concerns this clone: Relative to the germline gene, one junction end is altered; a read error may explain this. The genes are TRBV7-7 and TRBJ2-1; 7 bases line up with TRBD2. Germline V gene sequence: CDR1 SSHAT, CDR2 FNYEAQ (reference sequence). This CDR3 region has 15 residues. The CDR3 loop is CASSITSGGENEQFF. CDR3 in DNA: TGTGCTAGCAGCATAACCTCGGGAGGTGAGAATGAGCAGTTCTTC.

The chain links TRBV28 to TRBJ2-5; perhaps TRBD1 as D (5 bases). Germline CDR1 is MDHEN and CDR2 is SYDVKM. Trimming took off 3 bases at V and 1 base at J, with 6 bases between the two ends. CDR3 length: 13 residues. DNA of the CDR3: TGTGCCAGCAGTTTTGGGGCCCAAGAGACCCAGTACTTC. Translated, it gives CASSFGAQETQYF.

As to this clone: With a much larger clone just one base away, this may be a read error. This sequence joins TRBV9 and TRBJ1-1; maybe TRBD1 (6 bases). This CDR3 comprises 14 residues. Germline values: CDR1 SGDLS, CDR2 YYNGEE. The V end lost 4 bases, the J end lost 1 base, and 11 bases lay between the germline ends. The CDR3 coding sequence is TGTGCCAGCAGCCCCAGGACAGAGAACACTGAAGCTTTCTTT. Translation gives CASSPRTENTEAFF.

V gene TRBV5-8 combines with J gene TRBJ2-4; a weak D match, TRBD2 (8 bases). The CDR3 consists of 18 residues. V dropped 3 bases and J dropped 3 bases, with 22 bases sitting between them. Germline V gives CDR1 SGHTS, CDR2 YDEGEE. CDR3 sequence: CASSSPRGREEDKNIQYF. CDR3 nucleotide sequence: TGTGCCAGCAGCTCCCCGAGGGGGCGGGAGGAGGACAAAAACATTCAGTACTTC. Supplemented by reference TRBV5-8 and TRBJ2-4, the full variable domain reads EAGVTQSPTHLIKTRGQQATLRCSPISGHTSVYWYQQALGLGLQFLLWYDEGEERNRGNFPPRFSGRQFPNYSSELNVNALELEDSALYLCASSSPRGREEDKNIQYFGAGTRLSVL.

The sample holds one count of this clone. The chain recombines TRBV6-6 with TRBJ1-6; 8 nucleotides line up with TRBD1. The V segment lost 5 bases and the J segment 8 bases; nucleotides outside the gene matches: 17. This CDR3 has 18 amino acids. Germline values: CDR1 MNHNY, CDR2 SVGAGI (reference sequence). The CDR3 loop reads CASSPRPNPGQVYSPLHF. The CDR3 bases are TGTGCCAGCAGTCCCCGGCCAAATCCGGGACAGGTGTATTCACCCCTCCACTTT.

The chain recombines TRBV5-1 with TRBJ2-1, with a tentative D call TRBD2 (5 bases). Germline CDR1 SGHRS, CDR2 YFSETQ. Trimming left V 0 bases short and J 6 bases short, with 7 bases between. The CDR3 sequence is 13 residues long. The chain's CDR3 is CASSLALANEQFF. The CDR3, as DNA: TGCGCCAGCAGCTTGGCCCTAGCCAATGAGCAGTTCTTC.

This clone was seen a handful of times. The chain combines TRBV2 with TRBJ1-1; D is uncertain. The CDR3 has 16 residues. The V gene's germline CDR1 is SNHLY and CDR2 FYNNEI. V shed 3 bases and J shed 0 bases, with 14 bases lying between them. DNA for the CDR3: TGTGCCAGCAGTGAGTCGGGTAGGTATGTGAACACTGAAGCTTTCTTT. Encoded protein: CASSESGRYVNTEAFF.

This clone was seen only a few times. This chain links TRBV5-6 with TRBJ2-7; D ambiguous. This CDR3 has 12 residues. Trimming stripped 4 bases from V and 2 bases from J, with 7 bases between. Germline assignment: CDR1 SGHDT and CDR2 YYEEEE. The CDR3 DNA reads TGTGCCAGCAGCATGACACCCTACGAGCAGTACTTC. It specifies CASSMTPYEQYF.

This clone was seen once. The V and J genes are TRBV19 and TRBJ2-1, with a weak D call TRBD1 (5 bases). Trimming took 6 bases from V and 2 from J, leaving 14 bases between them. Per germline, CDR1 LNHDA and CDR2 SQIVND (reference sequence). This CDR3 has 15 amino acids. In nucleotides, the CDR3 is TGTGCCAGTAGATTTTCGCAGGGCCCCTACAATGAGCAGTTCTTC. Its translation: CASRFSQGPYNEQFF.

The chain uses TRBV19 and TRBJ1-5, with 9 bases that match TRBD1. V shed 4 bases and J 6 bases; nucleotides not matched to a gene: 7. Per germline, CDR1 LNHDA and CDR2 SQIVND (reference sequence). This CDR3 region has 15 residues. The CDR3 nucleotides are TGTGCCAGTAGTAGGGGACAGGGTTTTAGTCAGCCCCAGCATTTT. Residues: CASSRGQGFSQPQHF. Full variable domain (rest looked up from reference TRBV19 and TRBJ1-5): DGGITQSPKYLFRKEGQNVTLSCEQNLNHDAMYWYRQDPGQGLRLIYYSQIVNDFQKGDIAEGYSVSREKKESFPLTVTSAQKNPTAFYLCASSRGQGFSQPQHFGDGTRLSIL.

The chain combines TRBV5-1 with TRBJ2-6; 7 bases are a match to TRBD1. Germline CDR1 reads SGHRS; CDR2 reads YFSETQ. This CDR3 has 19 amino acids. V dropped 4 bases and J dropped 1; count of bases not matched to a gene: 14. The CDR3 bases are TGCGCCAGCAGCCGAGGACAGGCGACATCCCCATCTGGGGCCAACGTCCTGACTTTC. Translation gives CASSRGQATSPSGANVLTF.

This rearrangement joins TRBV19 to TRBJ2-1; the match to TRBD2 covers 8 bases. Germline V gives CDR1 LNHDA, CDR2 SQIVND (reference sequence). The CDR3 is 12 residues long. J gave up 9 bases and V 3 bases, and 1 base lay outside the gene matches. CDR3 nucleotides: TGTGCCAGTAGTATTCTAGCGGGTGAGCAGTTCTTC. It encodes CASSILAGEQFF.

The V and J genes are TRBV18 and TRBJ1-2; 9 nucleotides align to TRBD1. Germline V gives CDR1 KGHSH, CDR2 LQKENI. After removal of 5 bases from V and 7 bases from J, the junction contained 5 bases not matched to a gene. The length of the CDR3 is 13 residues. CDR3 region: CASSADRGGGYTF. Here the CDR3 DNA reads TGTGCCAGCTCAGCGGACAGGGGCGGTGGCTACACCTTC.

The genes are TRBV5-1 and TRBJ1-4; D remains ambiguous. CDR1 and CDR2 (germline): SGHRS, YFSETQ. The CDR3 is 14 amino acids. The germline V and J ends were trimmed by 1 base and 3 bases, with 7 bases remaining between them. CDR3 protein: CASSLTGANEKLFF. CDR3 nucleotides: TGCGCCAGCAGCTTGACCGGGGCTAATGAAAAACTGTTTTTT.

The V and J genes are TRBV5-1 and TRBJ1-3; possible D gene TRBD1, 6 bases. CDR1 is SGHRS, CDR2 YFSETQ, per germline. V was shortened by 4 bases and J by 3 bases, with 11 bases between the two germline ends. The CDR3 loop spans 14 amino acids. The CDR3 DNA follows: TGCGCCAGCAGCCCGGGACAAGATGGAAACACCATATATTTT. Translation gives CASSPGQDGNTIYF.

V usage is TRBV6-5 and J usage is TRBJ1-1; a possible D gene is TRBD1 (6 bases). The V gene's germline CDR1 is MNHEY and CDR2 SVGAGI. This CDR3 contains 13 residues. Trimming took 10 bases from V and 1 from J, leaving 13 bases between them. CDR3 amino acids: CATARGRNTEAFF. The CDR3 DNA sequence: TGTGCCACCGCCAGGGGAAGGAACACTGAAGCTTTCTTT.

This chain connects TRBV27 to TRBJ1-6, with 7 positions matching TRBD1. Looked up from germline, CDR1 is MNHEY and CDR2 is SMNVEV (reference sequence). This CDR3 region has 13 residues. V shed 6 bases and J 8 bases; nucleotides not matched to a gene: 4. This chain's CDR3 is CASRGGGYSPLHF. The CDR3 coding sequence is TGTGCCAGCAGAGGGGGCGGATATTCACCCCTCCACTTT.

On this clone itself: Other DNA sequences in the same sample also yield this CDR3. The genes are TRBV28 and TRBJ2-2; possibly TRBD2 for D (6 bases). Germline V gives CDR1 MDHEN, CDR2 SYDVKM. The CDR3 is made up of 14 amino acids. Trimming took off 3 bases at V and 2 bases at J, with 7 bases between the two ends. CDR3 sequence: CASSLEGNTGELFF. The CDR3 DNA reads TGTGCCAGCAGTTTGGAGGGTAACACCGGGGAGCTGTTTTTT.

In DNA form, the CDR3 reads TGTGCCAGCAGTTTACTCCAGGGGGCGCGTGAGCAGTTCTTC. This codes for CASSLLQGAREQFF. J is TRBJ2-1 and V is TRBV28; TRBD1 matches at 8 bases. V was pared by 2 bases and J by 9 bases, with 6 bases of the junction left unmatched. The CDR3 covers 14 residues. The germline CDR1 and CDR2 sequences are MDHEN and SYDVKM.

The rearrangement joins TRBV7-8 to TRBJ2-7; 10 bases align to TRBD2. The J segment lost 5 bases and the V segment lost 3 bases, leaving 4 bases of the junction unmatched. CDR3 length: 14 amino acids. The V gene's germline CDR1 is SGHVS and CDR2 FQNEAQ. Here the CDR3 reads CASSFPGTSDEQYF. The CDR3 DNA sequence: TGTGCCAGCAGCTTTCCCGGGACTAGCGACGAGCAGTACTTC.

CDR3 protein: CASSDTMGAGASYEQFF. CDR3 in DNA: TGTGCCAGCAGTGACACCATGGGGGCAGGGGCCAGTTATGAGCAGTTCTTC. This chain uses TRBV2 with TRBJ2-1; possibly TRBD1 for D (6 bases). V was pared by 3 bases and J by 8 bases, with 23 bases between. There are 17 residues in the CDR3. Germline V gene sequence: CDR1 SNHLY, CDR2 FYNNEI.

This clone appeared a few times. The rearrangement joins TRBV2 to TRBJ2-1; 7 bases line up with TRBD2. The germline CDR1 and CDR2 sequences are SNHLY and FYNNEI. The length of the CDR3 is 14 residues. The V segment lost 4 bases and the J segment 9 bases; nucleotides outside the gene matches: 9. The CDR3 spells CASSGRGESPEQFF. CDR3 in DNA: TGTGCCAGCAGTGGTCGGGGGGAATCCCCTGAGCAGTTCTTC. Together with reference TRBV2 and TRBJ2-1, the CDR3 gives the full variable domain: EPEVTQTPSHQVTQMGQEVILRCVPISNHLYFYWYRQILGQKVEFLVSFYNNEISEKSEIFDDQFSVERPDGSNFTLKIRSTKLEDSAMYFCASSGRGESPEQFFGPGTRLTVL.

This clone was picked up a small number of times. CDR3 bases: TGTGCCAGCAGCTCCTACGTCGGGAACACTGAAGCTTTCTTT. The encoded protein is CASSSYVGNTEAFF. The J gene is TRBJ1-1, the V gene TRBV11-2; D is unclear. Trimming removed 4 bases at V and 1 base at J, with 10 bases between. The length of the CDR3 is 14 residues. Looked up from germline, CDR1 is SGHAT and CDR2 is FQNNGV.

The chain uses TRBV3-1 (or the pseudogene TRBV3-2) and TRBJ2-7, with 9 bases that match TRBD2. The CDR3 is 17 amino acids. V lost 1 base, J lost 3 bases, and 10 bases stayed unmatched. Looked up from germline, CDR1 is LGHDT and CDR2 is YNNKEL (reference sequence). Here the CDR3 reads CASSQGATAGGRYEQYF. CDR3 in DNA: TGTGCCAGCAGCCAAGGAGCGACTGCGGGAGGGCGCTACGAGCAGTACTTC.

The chain couples TRBV6-5 to TRBJ1-2, with 8 positions matching TRBD1. This CDR3 is 13 amino acids long. Per germline, CDR1 MNHEY and CDR2 SVGAGI. Trimming cost V 6 bases and J 8 bases; bases outside gene matches: 8. The DNA for the CDR3 is TGTGCCAGCAGCCAACGGACAGGGTACGGCTACACCTTC. This translates into CASSQRTGYGYTF.

The chain has TRBV28 and TRBJ1-4; 9 bases align to TRBD1. CDR1 and CDR2 (germline): MDHEN, SYDVKM. J was trimmed by 8 bases and V by 8 bases; bases with no gene match: 6. The CDR3 length is 13 residues. The CDR3 loop reads CASGQGRKEKLFF. The CDR3 bases are TGTGCCAGCGGACAGGGGCGGAAGGAAAAACTGTTTTTT.

The chain couples TRBV2 to TRBJ1-6, with D hard to call. V gave up 4 bases and J gave up 7 bases, with 5 bases separating them. Germline CDR1 is SNHLY and CDR2 is FYNNEI. This CDR3 has 12 residues. Here the CDR3 DNA reads TGTGCCAGCAGTGGGCAGAATTCACCCCTCCACTTT. Translating it yields CASSGQNSPLHF.

V usage is TRBV7-9 and J usage is TRBJ1-4, with D possibly being TRBD1 (6 bases). Germline assignment: CDR1 SEHNR and CDR2 FQNEAQ (reference sequence). The V end lost 3 bases, the J end lost 5 bases, and 10 bases lay between the germline ends. The CDR3 sequence is 14 residues long. The CDR3 sequence is CASSLIRGNEKLFF. As DNA, the CDR3 is TGTGCCAGCAGCTTGATCAGGGGCAATGAAAAACTGTTTTTT.

The chain has TRBV25-1 and TRBJ2-2, with D maybe TRBD2 (5 bases). This CDR3 comprises 16 residues. The V gene lost 5 bases and the J gene lost 0 bases, with 13 bases spanning the gap. Germline V lookup: CDR1 MGHDK, CDR2 SYGVNS. The CDR3 bases are TGTGCCAGCAGTCAAACTCCGGGGTCGAACACCGGGGAGCTGTTTTTT. Its translation is CASSQTPGSNTGELFF.

The genes are TRBV7-9 and TRBJ2-7; no firm D call. The CDR3 has 11 amino acids. Trimming left V 8 bases short and J 5 bases short, with 10 bases between. CDR1 and CDR2 from the germline V gene are SEHNR and FQNEAQ (reference sequence). In DNA, the CDR3 is TGTGCCAGCCCTCGTCTCCACGAGCAGTACTTC. Translating it yields CASPRLHEQYF.

The chain employs TRBV5-1 and TRBJ2-5; D not resolved. Germline V CDR1 and CDR2: SGHRS, YFSETQ. The CDR3 is made up of 12 amino acids. Trimming took off 1 base at V and 3 bases at J, with 4 bases between the two ends. The CDR3 DNA follows: TGCGCCAGCAGCTTGCCAGAAGAGACCCAGTACTTC. This sequence encodes CASSLPEETQYF.